The TCR beta chain described here comes from a study of blood T cell repertoires in COVID-19 (dated by TCRdb to between 2020 and 2021). Broadly, across the study: Collaborator samples came from the United States, Italy and Spain and covered acute and convalescent phases of COVID-19. The sample metadata nearly always contained a de-identified subject ID, COVID-19 status, age in years and sex. Subjects who had been exposed to COVID-19, were actively infected with it, or had recovered from it provided the deeply sampled blood TCRbeta repertoires that made up the dataset. Where available, HLA class I and class II types were obtained from metadata supplied by the sample provider rather than from assay-based typing. The material from the prospective study consisted of cDNA or gDNA derived from T cells, B-cell-depleted T cells, or PBMCs. The samples were drawn from the first 160 participants of the ongoing ImmuneRACE study and from over 950 subjects provided by 6 global collaborators. The repertoires were released in a freely available public database meant as a resource for research on the immune response to SARS-CoV-2. Results and caveats for the whole study, not just this receptor: How much clinical and demographic metadata was included differed by source and by participant, and the metadata was provided uncurated.

The immunoSEQ Assay, a bias-controlled multiplex PCR, was used to amplify TCRbeta CDR3 regions from genomic DNA. The original methods were these. The number of nucleated cells in each sample was estimated from the amplification of reference gene primers within the assay. To quantify the absolute abundance of each unique TCRbeta CDR3 rearrangement, sequence reads were collapsed and filtered. For each sample, productive Simpson clonality was calculated by taking the square root of Simpson's diversity index across productive rearrangements. TCRdb carries this immuneACCESS record with in-frame sequences only. Its versions omit some clonotypes, under half of them owing to an unresolved V gene in the studies checked, with the rest unexplained. D and trimming were read from the DNA, whereas the V and J calls and clone size are those reported in that table. Across this sample there are about 230,000 clones, with 88% seen only once. The ten largest account for 2% to 2.5% of the sample.

To note about this clone: Its antigen target is currently unknown. Within one base of it there is no much larger clone, and no base qualities were kept.

In the prospective study, participants were roughly 18 to 100 years old, resided in about two dozen geographic areas of the United States, and were enrolled through a virtual design. To assign participants to cohorts, the prospective study relied on clinical history that participants themselves reported in a screening survey and a study questionnaire. In the prospective study, mobile phlebotomists collected whole blood, serum and a nasopharyngeal or oropharyngeal swab from each participant. Additional blood draws and questionnaires over an approximately two-month period could optionally be provided by prospective study participants. Before DNA extraction, blood samples from the prospective study were shipped at room temperature or frozen. The CDR3 contains 12 residues, cysteine and phenylalanine counted. Only the CDR3 DNA stays, 36 bases, in frame from base 1. CDR1 is given as MNHEY and CDR2 as SVGEGT, both from the germline V gene. Trimming costs V 4 bases and J 9 bases, and their ends lie 11 bases apart.

The sample was PBMCs or T cells enriched from blood (not recorded which). The V and J genes are TRBV6-2 or TRBV6-3 and TRBJ2-3, with TRBD2 tentatively as D gene (6 bases match). The origin of this receptor is a woman in her thirties or forties with acute COVID-19. The CDR3 corresponds to CASSSLSGTQYF. The nucleotide sequence reads TGTGCCAGCAGTTCCCTTAGCGGAACGCAGTATTTT.